The clone carrying this T cell receptor (beta chain) was observed once. The target antigen is unknown. This specimen belongs to a study of cytomegalovirus exposure and HLA in healthy donors. Notes on the study in general: Some V segments, including TRBV6-2 and TRBV6-3, were excluded as indistinguishable. The classifier reportedly diagnosed cytomegalovirus status with high sensitivity and specificity. Most of the CMV-associated TCR beta chains (in a later analysis) appeared to be HLA-restricted.

A multiplex PCR was run with 60 Vbeta primers and 13 Jbeta primers. Methods used by the authors: An analysis performed later counted about 80 million unique TCR beta chains (roughly 11 million of them shared). Profiling relied on immunoSEQ multiplex PCR, and the TCRdb table lists in-frame clones only, not all of them. Clonal size and the V and J genes are those of that table, whereas D and trimming came from the DNA. The sample yields about 130,000 clones, 70% to 80% seen once. Germline CDR1 reads ENHRY; CDR2 reads SYGVKD. The CDR3 length is 15 residues. V was pared by 0 bases and J by 1 base, with 9 bases between.

The sequenced material came from PBMCs. The TCR comes from a man aged 40-49 years in good health and CMV-seropositive. The V and J genes are TRBV10-3 and TRBJ1-1, with D possibly being TRBD1 (6 bases). Here the CDR3 reads CAISESGAGNTEAFF. For the CDR3, the DNA is TGTGCCATCAGTGAGTCGGGGGCTGGGAACACTGAAGCTTTCTTT.